These 5 T cell receptor beta chains share one sample of origin, sequenced in a study of T cell repertoires in cytomegalovirus infection. Which antigens these TCRs recognize remains unknown. Via MiXCR, TCRdb re-called the reads, giving one row per CDR3 protein. The sample has around 750,000 distinct CDR3 sequences; approximately 32% are singletons. The specimen was cultured CD8+ T cells from PBMCs, collected from culture after CMV antigen stimulation. All receptors come from a human donor in good health (CMV status not recorded). Some clones in this sample may be carry-over from other donors' samples.

V usage is TRBV7-8 and J usage is TRBJ2-2, with D unclear. This CDR3 comprises 15 residues. Trimming left V 3 bases short and J 3 bases short, with 11 bases between. Germline-derived CDR1 and CDR2 are SGHVS and FQNEAQ. The CDR3 is CASSLELPDTGELFF. CDR3 DNA sequence: TGTGCCAGCAGCTTGGAACTCCCGGACACCGGGGAGCTGTTTTTT.

In its sample, this clonotype was seen a few times. The chain employs TRBV6-2 or TRBV6-3 and TRBJ2-2; possible D gene TRBD1, 5 bases. Germline V lookup: CDR1 MNHEY, CDR2 SVGEGT. V gave up 0 bases and J gave up 2 bases, with 13 bases separating them. This CDR3 region has 17 residues. The CDR3: CASSYSVRASNTGELFF. The CDR3 DNA is TGTGCCAGCAGTTACTCAGTCAGGGCCTCTAACACCGGGGAGCTGTTTTTT.

This rearrangement joins TRBV6-5 to TRBJ2-7; D not certain. V gave up 6 bases and J gave up 3 bases, with 12 bases separating them. The CDR3 contains 13 residues. Germline V gene lookup returns CDR1 MNHEY and CDR2 SVGAGI. The CDR3 protein is CASRLGSYYEQYF. The CDR3 nucleotides read TGTGCCAGCAGATTAGGGTCCTACTACGAGCAGTACTTC.

This clonotype was observed a single time. This chain uses TRBV4-1 with TRBJ1-2, with 7 bases fitting TRBD1. CDR3 length: 18 residues. V lost 0 bases and J lost 3; bases outside the gene matches: 13. Germline CDR1 MGHRA, CDR2 YSYEKL. The CDR3 nucleotides are TGCGCCAGCAGCCAAGAACGGGGCTTTGGGAGGGGGCACTATGGCTACACCTTC. Its translation: CASSQERGFGRGHYGYTF.

The chain combines TRBV4-1 with TRBJ2-2, with a tentative D call TRBD2 (6 bases). This CDR3 spans 17 amino acids. V lost 1 base and J 0 bases, leaving 12 bases between the germline ends. In germline, CDR1 is MGHRA, CDR2 YSYEKL. This CDR3 is CASSQVGRTANTGELFF. The CDR3 nucleotides are TGCGCCAGCAGCCAAGTGGGGAGGACTGCGAACACCGGGGAGCTGTTTTTT.